These 8 T cell receptor beta chains were sequenced from one sample in a study of blood T cell repertoires in COVID-19 (dated by TCRdb to 2020 to 2022). To prepare the library, the immunoSEQ multiplex PCR assay was applied. TCRdb limited this immuneACCESS table to in-frame rearrangements with V and J called. A share of clones is missing; checked studies link under half to unresolved V genes, and the rest is unexplained. The sample contains about 180,000 clones, about 86% of them found a single time. The ten largest clones take up around 8.6% of the sample. The specimen sequenced was peripheral blood. All receptors derive from a man aged 45-60 years with active or convalescent COVID-19.

V usage is TRBV5-4 and J usage is TRBJ1-2; 7 bases are a match to TRBD1. The CDR3 runs 13 residues. In germline, CDR1 is SGHNT, CDR2 YYREEE (reference sequence). The trim removed 4 bases at V and 5 bases at J, leaving 5 bases unmatched. The CDR3 sequence is CASSRRDRYGYTF. In DNA form, the CDR3 reads TGTGCCAGCAGCCGACGGGACAGATATGGCTACACCTTC.

This chain uses TRBV28 with TRBJ1-5; D is undetermined. CDR1 and CDR2 from the germline V gene are MDHEN and SYDVKM. This CDR3 has 14 amino acids. The V end was cut by 6 bases, the J end by 0 bases, with 9 bases between. The CDR3 DNA is TGTGCCAGCAGGGGAGAGAGTAGCAATCAGCCCCAGCATTTT. This translates into CASRGESSNQPQHF.

J is TRBJ1-6 and V is TRBV4-1; the match to TRBD1 covers 7 bases. Losses at the gene ends were 3 bases for V and 3 bases for J; bases not matched to a gene: 8. From germline, CDR1 is MGHRA and CDR2 YSYEKL. The CDR3 extends over 17 amino acids. The CDR3 DNA is TGCGCCAGCAGCCACACAACAAACAGGGGCTATAATTCACCCCTCCACTTT. This translates into CASSHTTNRGYNSPLHF.

This chain connects TRBV28 to TRBJ1-2; no clear D. Germline V gene data show CDR1 as MDHEN and CDR2 as SYDVKM. V was shortened by 4 bases and J by 0 bases, with 12 bases between the two germline ends. The CDR3 is made up of 15 amino acids. CDR3 sequence (DNA): TGTGCCAGCAGTTCACTAGTAACCTCTAACTATGGCTACACCTTC. It translates to CASSSLVTSNYGYTF.

This clone was counted once. The chain has TRBV4-1 and TRBJ2-7; 11 bases map to TRBD2. The CDR3 spans 13 residues. Germline V gene data show CDR1 as MGHRA and CDR2 as YSYEKL. The trim removed 6 bases at V and 3 bases at J, leaving 1 base unmatched. CDR3 sequence: CASRGTSGYEQYF. CDR3 DNA sequence: TGCGCCAGCAGAGGGACTAGCGGCTACGAGCAGTACTTC.

Concerning this clone: Distinct nucleotide sequences in the sample also encode this CDR3. This sequence joins TRBV2 and TRBJ2-7; D uncertain. V lost 3 bases and J lost 3, with 3 bases in between. The CDR3 totals 11 residues. Germline lookup yields CDR1 SNHLY and CDR2 FYNNEI. CDR3 amino acids: CASSDRYEQYF. The CDR3 nucleotides read TGTGCCAGCAGTGACCGCTACGAGCAGTACTTC.

The chain uses TRBV7-9 and TRBJ2-3; 15 positions match TRBD2. The CDR3 sequence is 18 residues long. CDR1 SEHNR and CDR2 FQNEAQ come from the germline V gene (reference sequence). Losses at the gene ends were 3 bases for V and 4 bases for J; bases not matched to a gene: 8. The CDR3 is CASSFGLAGGPGSDTQYF. In nucleotides, the CDR3 is TGTGCCAGCAGCTTTGGACTAGCGGGAGGGCCAGGGTCAGATACGCAGTATTTT.

The chain couples TRBV5-4 to TRBJ1-3, with D perhaps matching TRBD1 (5 bases). The CDR3 sequence is 14 residues long. Germline CDR1 is SGHNT and CDR2 is YYREEE (reference sequence). Trimming removed 4 bases at V and 0 bases at J, with 8 bases between. This chain's CDR3 is CASSTGGSGNTIYF. The CDR3 region has the DNA TGTGCCAGCAGCACCGGGGGCTCTGGAAACACCATATATTTT.